This is a list of T cell receptor beta chains from one sample in a study of PD-1 blockade in mismatch repair-deficient tumors. Produced via immunoSEQ multiplex PCR; TCRdb's table is partial and in-frame only. The table has under 95,000 clones, 81% seen once; the top ten hold roughly 2.7%. The material sequenced was peripheral blood, taken 12 weeks after starting pembrolizumab. These receptor sequences come from an adult with mismatch repair-deficient cancer. CDR3s include the opening cysteine and the closing phenylalanine or tryptophan. Fields, in order: D gene, J gene, V gene, clone size, CDR3 protein, CDR3 DNA. D genes are given only for firm matches. Rows may omit the clone size; those that give it use once, few, many or a size class.

NA | TRBJ1-1 | TRBV6-5 | NA | CASSLLGAGEAFF | TGTGCCAGCAGTTTGTTGGGGGCCGGTGAAGCTTTCTTT
NA | TRBJ1-5 | TRBV19 | few | CASSDMDSNQPQHF | TGTGCCAGTAGTGACATGGATAGCAATCAGCCCCAGCATTTT
NA | TRBJ2-7 | TRBV19 | NA | CASSRAAVSSSYEQYF | TGTGCCAGTAGTAGGGCGGCGGTTTCCAGCTCCTACGAGCAGTACTTC
NA | TRBJ1-2 | TRBV28 | few | CASSYTHYGYTF | TGTGCCAGCAGTTACACACACTATGGCTACACCTTC
NA | TRBJ1-3 | TRBV7-9 | NA | CASSSRDGGSGNTIYF | TGTGCCAGCAGCTCCCGGGACGGAGGCTCTGGAAACACCATATATTTT
NA | TRBJ2-5 | TRBV18 | NA | CASQLSVVETQYF | TGTGCCAGCCAGTTAAGCGTTGTTGAGACCCAGTACTTC
NA | TRBJ2-7 | TRBV15 | NA | CATSSAPGVYEQYF | TGTGCCACCAGCAGCGCCCCGGGAGTCTACGAGCAGTACTTC
NA | TRBJ1-1 | TRBV7-6 | NA | CASSSLDAPIAFF | TGTGCCAGCAGCTCCCTAGACGCTCCTATAGCTTTCTTT
NA | TRBJ2-2 | TRBV5-6 | NA | CASSLMPTGELFF | TGTGCCAGCAGCTTGATGCCGACCGGGGAGCTGTTTTTT
NA | TRBJ1-2 | TRBV4-1 | NA | CASSQDTGAGALDGYTF | TGCGCCAGCAGCCAAGATACGGGGGCGGGGGCGCTGGATGGCTACACCTTC
NA | TRBJ1-5 | TRBV19 | NA | CASSIKAGQPQHF | TGTGCCAGTAGTATCAAGGCGGGGCAGCCCCAGCATTTT
NA | TRBJ2-7 | TRBV6-6 | NA | CASGGLRISEQYF | TGTGCCAGCGGTGGACTACGGATCTCCGAGCAGTACTTC
NA | TRBJ1-1 | TRBV18 | NA | CASSPVLATGRMNTEAFF | TGTGCCAGCTCACCCGTTCTCGCAACAGGGAGAATGAACACTGAAGCTTTCTTT
NA | TRBJ2-7 | TRBV6-5 | NA | CASSYSSGGSYEQYF | TGTGCCAGCAGTTACTCGAGTGGCGGTTCCTACGAGCAGTACTTC
NA | TRBJ1-2 | TRBV6-5 | NA | CASSESRYGYTF | TGTGCCAGCAGTGAAAGCCGGTATGGCTACACCTTC
TRBD1 | TRBJ1-4 | TRBV7-9 | few | CASSLRTGIKREKLFF | TGTGCCAGCAGCCTAAGGACAGGGATAAAGAGGGAAAAACTGTTTTTT
NA | TRBJ1-1 | TRBV6-6 | NA | CASSSPSTEAFF | TGTGCCAGCAGTTCCCCGAGCACTGAAGCTTTCTTT
NA | TRBJ2-2 | TRBV4-1 | NA | CASSQDRWDGELFF | TGCGCCAGCAGCCAAGATAGGTGGGACGGGGAGCTGTTTTTT
NA | TRBJ2-5 | TRBV5-4 | NA | CASSLGNRVGETQYF | TGTGCCAGCAGCTTGGGAAACAGGGTCGGAGAGACCCAGTACTTC
NA | TRBJ2-3 | TRBV7-3 | NA | CASSLTPLLVGPTDTQYF | TGTGCCAGCAGCTTAACGCCCTTACTAGTGGGACCTACAGATACGCAGTATTTT
TRBD1 | TRBJ2-7 | TRBV2 | NA | CASNRQGPYEQYF | TGTGCCAGCAACAGACAGGGCCCCTACGAGCAGTACTTC
TRBD1 | TRBJ2-3 | TRBV5-6 | NA | CASSRGDRGHADTQYF | TGTGCCAGCAGCCGCGGGGACAGGGGGCACGCAGATACGCAGTATTTT
TRBD1 | TRBJ2-1 | TRBV19 | NA | CASSLHRTGGRYNEQFF | TGTGCCAGTAGTCTCCACAGGACAGGGGGTAGGTACAATGAGCAGTTCTTC
TRBD1 | TRBJ1-1 | TRBV7-3 | NA | CASSPTGGRSNTEAFF | TGTGCCAGCAGCCCGACAGGGGGAAGGTCGAACACTGAAGCTTTCTTT
NA | TRBJ2-7 | TRBV27 | NA | CASSLFKVMAAFSYEQYF | TGTGCCAGCAGTTTATTTAAAGTGATGGCGGCTTTCTCCTACGAGCAGTACTTC
TRBD2 | TRBJ2-7 | TRBV6-1 | NA | CASSDSGLAGSYEQYF | TGTGCCAGCAGTGATTCCGGGCTAGCGGGGTCCTACGAGCAGTACTTC
TRBD1 | TRBJ2-7 | TRBV9 | NA | CASSGDRGSYEQYF | TGTGCCAGCAGCGGGGACAGGGGGTCCTACGAGCAGTACTTC
NA | TRBJ2-7 | TRBV6-5 | NA | CASGGGSYEQYF | TGTGCCAGCGGTGGCGGCTCCTACGAGCAGTACTTC
NA | TRBJ1-1 | TRBV7-9 | once | CASSFGTANTEAFF | TGTGCCAGCAGCTTCGGCACCGCGAACACTGAAGCTTTCTTT
NA | TRBJ2-7 | TRBV5-1 | NA | CASSYGQSYEQYF | TGCGCCAGCAGCTATGGACAGTCCTACGAGCAGTACTTC
NA | TRBJ2-7 | TRBV6-5 | NA | CASSPTGVYEQYF | TGTGCCAGCAGCCCGACCGGAGTCTACGAGCAGTACTTC
TRBD2 | TRBJ2-7 | TRBV11-2 | NA | CASSPTRLRTGGYEQYF | TGTGCCAGCAGCCCAACTCGATTGCGGACGGGGGGCTACGAGCAGTACTTC